The entry below describes one T cell receptor beta chain. The antigen remains undetermined. The data were taken from a study of CD8 T cells in ankylosing spondylitis. Study-level results: Seemingly distinctive of ankylosing spondylitis blood was a TCR beta motif formed by eight highly homologous variants. In ankylosing spondylitis patients, matched synovial fluid reportedly showed significant enrichment of disease-linked clones.

J lost 2 bases, V lost 3 bases, and 17 bases had no gene match. CDR1 is DFQATT and CDR2 is SNEGSKA in the germline V gene (reference sequence). The CDR3 contains 21 residues. Quantitative 5'-RACE was performed with molecular barcodes, and it yielded the TCR beta libraries. TCRdb reprocessed the 5' RACE reads with MiXCR, giving one entry per CDR3 protein. The table has 200,000 to 250,000 distinct CDR3 sequences, 15% to 20% seen once; the top ten hold roughly 46%. The receptor was isolated from a male donor with ankylosing spondylitis. Sequencing used blood, either unsorted or a sorted T cell fraction (not recorded which). J is TRBJ2-3 and V is TRBV20-1; 16 bases align to TRBD2. CDR3: CSARPSFGTSGGAGFTDTQYF. Written as DNA, the CDR3 is TGCAGTGCTAGGCCGAGTTTTGGGACTAGCGGGGGGGCCGGTTTCACAGATACGCAGTATTTT.